Sequencing of this T cell receptor (beta chain) was carried out in a study of T cell repertoires in cytomegalovirus infection. Findings of the study overall: HLA-C-restricted CMV-specific TCR beta clonotypes prevailed in the ex vivo response.

TCRdb re-analysed the reads in MiXCR, keeping a single row per CDR3 protein. The sample lists approximately 34,000 distinct CDR3 sequences, just over 50% seen once, with 80% to 95% in the top ten. Trimming removed 4 bases at V and 3 bases at J, with 21 bases between. Germline CDR1 KGHDR, CDR2 SFDVKD. There are 18 residues in the CDR3. Turning to this clonotype: Its specificity is unknown.

V is TRBV24-1 and J is TRBJ2-1; D perhaps matches TRBD1 (6 bases). The clonotype comes from a human donor in good health (CMV status not recorded). Some clones in this sample may be carry-over from other donors' samples. The sample was CD8+ T cells from cultured PBMCs, taken from culture after CMV antigen stimulation. The CDR3 DNA reads TGTGCCACCAGTGAGGGTCGCAGTAGTGGGACACTCTACAATGAGCAGTTCTTC. This encodes CATSEGRSSGTLYNEQFF.